These 4 T cell receptor beta chains originate from one sample sequenced in a study of early T cells in non-severe SARS-CoV-2 infection. TCRdb independently ran MiXCR on the 5' RACE reads; one entry per CDR3 protein. Among tens of thousands of distinct CDR3 sequences listed, more than 4% were seen once. Sample: whole blood. These receptors originate from an adult who was a healthcare worker with PCR-confirmed SARS-CoV-2 infection or an uninfected control (not recorded which).

This clonotype has ten or more counts. CDR3 amino acids: CASSFSLGNIQYF. CDR3 DNA sequence: TGTGCCAGTAGTTTTTCTCTCGGAAACATTCAGTACTTC. The rearrangement joins TRBV19 to TRBJ2-4; D remains ambiguous. The germline CDR1 and CDR2 sequences are LNHDA and SQIVND (reference sequence). V lost 5 bases to trimming and J lost 6 bases, with 11 bases between them. The CDR3 is 13 amino acids.

This clonotype is classed as medium-sized. This rearrangement joins TRBV20-1 to TRBJ1-3; D gene uncertain. V was cut by 6 bases and J by 4 bases, with 7 bases left in between. The CDR3 is made up of 11 amino acids. Germline V gives CDR1 DFQATT, CDR2 SNEGSKA (reference sequence). The DNA of the CDR3 is TGCAGTGCCACTGAAGGAAACACCATATATTTT. This sequence encodes CSATEGNTIYF.

This clonotype was observed at least ten times. V gene TRBV20-1 combines with J gene TRBJ2-7, with TRBD1 as a possible D gene (6 bases). This CDR3 comprises 12 residues. CDR1 DFQATT and CDR2 SNEGSKA come from the germline V gene (reference sequence). With 5 bases removed from V and 7 bases from J, the gap between germline ends came to 15 bases. The CDR3 here is CSAHRDKREQYF. Written as DNA, the CDR3 is TGCAGTGCTCACCGGGACAAGAGGGAGCAGTACTTC.

This clonotype was seen many times. The chain uses TRBV20-1 and TRBJ1-5; TRBD1 is a possible D gene (5 bases). The CDR3 contains 13 residues. Between the trimmed V and J ends, which lost 6 bases and 3 bases, there was a span of 12 bases. Germline CDR1 and CDR2: DFQATT and SNEGSKA (reference sequence). CDR3 residues: CSAGGRFNQPQHF. Written as DNA, the CDR3 is TGCAGTGCCGGGGGTAGATTCAATCAGCCCCAGCATTTT.